This TCR beta chain originates from a study of blood T cells in healthy people across ages. A second PCR of about 6 to 12 cycles used a sample-barcoded 5' primer and a J-beta primer mix. Paired-end reads containing CDR3 totaled no fewer than 2.5 million for each sample. MiXCR was run by TCRdb on the 5' RACE reads, yielding one entry per CDR3 protein. The sample consists of 790,000 or so distinct CDR3 sequences, approximately 53% of them appearing once. Trimming shortened V by 6 bases and J by 0 bases, and 6 bases separated the two germline ends. The germline gives CDR1 MNHEY, CDR2 SVGAGI. The CDR3 is made up of 13 amino acids. Regarding the study as a whole: It was found that TCR beta diversity correlated strongly with the percentage of naive T cells.

Details on this clonotype: The antigen is undetermined.

The sequenced sample consisted of blood. This rearrangement joins TRBV6-5 to TRBJ2-1, with D uncertain. This clonotype was obtained from a man aged 40-50 years in good health. The CDR3 loop is CASRISSYNEQFF. The CDR3, as DNA: TGTGCCAGCAGAATAAGCTCCTACAATGAGCAGTTCTTC.